These T cell receptor beta chains were read from a single sample in a study of shared clonotypes between healthy human individuals. The assay was immunoSEQ multiplex PCR, and TCRdb's table has in-frame clones only and misses some. Here the sample spans roughly 2.6 million clones, around 90% being singletons. The sample taken for sequencing was naive CD4+ T cells sorted from blood. The source of these receptors is a man younger than 35 in good health. Each CDR3 is given with its conserved first and last residue. Fields, in order: D gene, J gene, V gene, clone size, CDR3 DNA, CDR3 protein. D genes are given only for firm matches. A row's size may be missing; if present it is once, few, many or a size class.

d_gene: TRBD1
j_gene: TRBJ1-2
v_gene: TRBV10-3
abundance: -
CDR3nt: TGTGCCATCAGTGAGTCGGGACAGGGGAACTATGGCTACACCTTC
CDR3aa: CAISESGQGNYGYTF

d_gene: -
j_gene: TRBJ2-7
v_gene: TRBV7-2
abundance: -
CDR3nt: TGTGCCAGCAGCCCTATAGGGATTCGTCGGTACTTC
CDR3aa: CASSPIGIRRYF

d_gene: TRBD2
j_gene: TRBJ2-7
v_gene: TRBV25-1
abundance: -
CDR3nt: TGTGCCAGCAGTAGGACCGGGACTAGCGGGTTTCTCCACGAGCAGTACTTC
CDR3aa: CASSRTGTSGFLHEQYF

d_gene: TRBD2
j_gene: TRBJ2-3
v_gene: TRBV7-9
abundance: -
CDR3nt: TGTGCCAGCAGCGCAGGACTAGCGGGGGGCACAGATACGCAGTATTTT
CDR3aa: CASSAGLAGGTDTQYF

d_gene: -
j_gene: TRBJ2-3
v_gene: TRBV30
abundance: -
CDR3nt: TGTGCCTGGAGTACAGAGGGATCGCAGTATTTT
CDR3aa: CAWSTEGSQYF

d_gene: -
j_gene: TRBJ1-2
v_gene: TRBV6-1
abundance: -
CDR3nt: TGTGCCAGCAGTGAAGAACCCAGGACGGCCTATGGCTACACCTTC
CDR3aa: CASSEEPRTAYGYTF

d_gene: -
j_gene: TRBJ1-2
v_gene: TRBV6-1
abundance: -
CDR3nt: TGTGCCAGCAGTGAGTGGGCGAATGGCTACACCTTC
CDR3aa: CASSEWANGYTF

d_gene: -
j_gene: TRBJ2-7
v_gene: TRBV6-5
abundance: -
CDR3nt: TGTGCCAGCAGACCCGGGACGCAGAAGTCCTACGAGCAGTACTTC
CDR3aa: CASRPGTQKSYEQYF

d_gene: -
j_gene: TRBJ1-5
v_gene: TRBV6-6
abundance: -
CDR3nt: TGTGCCAGCAGTTATGGAGGGGGCAATCAGCCCCAGCATTTT
CDR3aa: CASSYGGGNQPQHF

d_gene: -
j_gene: TRBJ2-1
v_gene: TRBV9
abundance: once
CDR3nt: TGTGCCAGCAGCCCCCCGCCAGGGTGGAAGTTCTTC
CDR3aa: CASSPPPGWKFF

d_gene: TRBD2
j_gene: TRBJ2-1
v_gene: TRBV27
abundance: -
CDR3nt: TGTGCCAGCAGTTCCGAGACTAGCGGGAGCTACAATGAGCAGTTCTTC
CDR3aa: CASSSETSGSYNEQFF

d_gene: -
j_gene: TRBJ1-2
v_gene: TRBV5-6
abundance: -
CDR3nt: TGTGCCAGCAGCTTGGCGGGGGTTGACTATGGCTACACCTTC
CDR3aa: CASSLAGVDYGYTF

d_gene: -
j_gene: TRBJ1-1
v_gene: TRBV7-3
abundance: -
CDR3nt: TGTGCCAGCAGCCAAACGCAGGGAGGGTCTGAGGGAGCTTTCTTT
CDR3aa: CASSQTQGGSEGAFF

d_gene: TRBD2
j_gene: TRBJ2-4
v_gene: TRBV7-2
abundance: -
CDR3nt: TGTGCCAGCAGCTCGACTGTCCTAGCGGGGGGAGCCAAAAACATTCAGTACTTC
CDR3aa: CASSSTVLAGGAKNIQYF

d_gene: TRBD1
j_gene: TRBJ2-7
v_gene: TRBV2
abundance: -
CDR3nt: TGTGCCAGCAGGGGACAGGGGGGTACCTACGAGCAGTACTTC
CDR3aa: CASRGQGGTYEQYF

d_gene: TRBD1
j_gene: TRBJ2-7
v_gene: TRBV18
abundance: -
CDR3nt: TGTGCCAGCTCACCACCGGGACAGGGGCACTACGAGCAGTACTTC
CDR3aa: CASSPPGQGHYEQYF

d_gene: TRBD1
j_gene: TRBJ1-2
v_gene: TRBV7-3
abundance: once
CDR3nt: TGTGCCAGCAGCCCCACAGGGGGCTCTTATGGCTACACCTTC
CDR3aa: CASSPTGGSYGYTF

d_gene: -
j_gene: TRBJ2-1
v_gene: TRBV29-1
abundance: -
CDR3nt: TGCAGCGTTGAGGGTCAGAATGAGCAGTTCTTC
CDR3aa: CSVEGQNEQFF

d_gene: -
j_gene: TRBJ1-2
v_gene: TRBV4-2
abundance: -
CDR3nt: TGTGCCAGCAGCTTGGCCATGGATAACTATGGCTACACCTTC
CDR3aa: CASSLAMDNYGYTF

d_gene: -
j_gene: TRBJ1-1
v_gene: TRBV6-1
abundance: -
CDR3nt: TGTGCCACCCGTGGGCTGGTTAACACTGAAGCTTTCTTT
CDR3aa: CATRGLVNTEAFF

d_gene: -
j_gene: TRBJ2-2
v_gene: TRBV10-3
abundance: -
CDR3nt: TGTGCCATCAGTGGGACACCGCCGTCCGGGGAGCTGTTTTTT
CDR3aa: CAISGTPPSGELFF

d_gene: -
j_gene: TRBJ2-2
v_gene: TRBV4-2
abundance: once
CDR3nt: TGTGCCAGCAGCCAAGAAGGGGCTAGCGTAGCCGGGGAGCTGTTTTTT
CDR3aa: CASSQEGASVAGELFF

d_gene: -
j_gene: TRBJ1-5
v_gene: TRBV30
abundance: few
CDR3nt: TGTGCCTGGAGCCGGGGGCCCAATCAGCCCCAGCATTTT
CDR3aa: CAWSRGPNQPQHF

d_gene: -
j_gene: TRBJ2-2
v_gene: TRBV11-2
abundance: -
CDR3nt: TGTGCCAGCAGCCCACAGCGTACCGGGGAGCTGTTTTTT
CDR3aa: CASSPQRTGELFF

d_gene: -
j_gene: TRBJ1-1
v_gene: TRBV5-6
abundance: once
CDR3nt: TGTGCCAGCAGCTTGGTCGACAGTCTGAACACTGAAGCTTTCTTT
CDR3aa: CASSLVDSLNTEAFF

d_gene: -
j_gene: TRBJ2-7
v_gene: TRBV15
abundance: -
CDR3nt: TGTGCCACCAGCAGAGGTCTAGCGCCGAGCTCCTACGAGCAGTACTTC
CDR3aa: CATSRGLAPSSYEQYF

d_gene: -
j_gene: TRBJ2-2
v_gene: TRBV6-1
abundance: -
CDR3nt: TGTGCCAGCATCTTAGGGATTTCGGCCGGGGAGCTGTTTTTT
CDR3aa: CASILGISAGELFF

d_gene: -
j_gene: TRBJ2-1
v_gene: TRBV5-1
abundance: -
CDR3nt: TGCGCCAGCAGCTTGGCCATCCGGAATGAGCAGTTCTTC
CDR3aa: CASSLAIRNEQFF

d_gene: -
j_gene: TRBJ1-1
v_gene: TRBV19
abundance: -
CDR3nt: TGTGCCAGTTTCCGCGGAGCGAACACTGAAGCTTTCTTT
CDR3aa: CASFRGANTEAFF

d_gene: -
j_gene: TRBJ2-2
v_gene: TRBV5-1
abundance: -
CDR3nt: TGCGCCAGCAGCAGAATTACAGGGAACACCGGGGAGCTGTTTTTT
CDR3aa: CASSRITGNTGELFF

d_gene: -
j_gene: TRBJ2-3
v_gene: TRBV13
abundance: -
CDR3nt: TGTGCCAGCAGCTTAAACAGGCGCGCAGATACGCAGTATTTT
CDR3aa: CASSLNRRADTQYF

d_gene: TRBD1
j_gene: TRBJ2-5
v_gene: TRBV4-1
abundance: -
CDR3nt: TGCGCCAGCAGCCAAGGTCAGGGGGCAGAGACCCAGTACTTC
CDR3aa: CASSQGQGAETQYF

d_gene: -
j_gene: TRBJ2-7
v_gene: TRBV11-2
abundance: -
CDR3nt: TGTGCCAGCAGCTTAGATCTGGGCTCCTACGAGCAGTACTTC
CDR3aa: CASSLDLGSYEQYF

d_gene: -
j_gene: TRBJ2-1
v_gene: TRBV7-2
abundance: -
CDR3nt: TGTGCCAGCAGCTTAGCTAGCTTCCCCTACAATGAGCAGTTCTTC
CDR3aa: CASSLASFPYNEQFF

d_gene: TRBD1
j_gene: TRBJ1-4
v_gene: TRBV30
abundance: -
CDR3nt: TGTGCCTGGAGTATGGACAGGAAGACTAATGAAAAACTGTTTTTT
CDR3aa: CAWSMDRKTNEKLFF

d_gene: TRBD1
j_gene: TRBJ2-6
v_gene: TRBV7-8
abundance: -
CDR3nt: TGTGCCAGCAGCTTAAGACAGGGAGACTCTGGGGCCAACGTCCTGACTTTC
CDR3aa: CASSLRQGDSGANVLTF

d_gene: TRBD2
j_gene: TRBJ2-1
v_gene: TRBV7-7
abundance: once
CDR3nt: TGTGCTAGCAGCTTGGGGACTAGCGGGTACAATGAGCAGTTCTTC
CDR3aa: CASSLGTSGYNEQFF

d_gene: TRBD2
j_gene: TRBJ2-3
v_gene: TRBV6-5
abundance: -
CDR3nt: TGTGCCACCCGCCGGGGGGCAGATACGCAGTATTTT
CDR3aa: CATRRGADTQYF

d_gene: -
j_gene: TRBJ1-4
v_gene: TRBV6-1
abundance: -
CDR3nt: TGTGCCAGCAGTTTCACGGCTGCAACTAATGAAAAACTGTTTTTT
CDR3aa: CASSFTAATNEKLFF

d_gene: -
j_gene: TRBJ2-6
v_gene: TRBV10-3
abundance: -
CDR3nt: TGTGCCATCAGTACAGGTGCTGGGGCCAACGTCCTGACTTTC
CDR3aa: CAISTGAGANVLTF

d_gene: TRBD1
j_gene: TRBJ2-7
v_gene: TRBV15
abundance: -
CDR3nt: TGTGCCACCAGCAGAGATTTAGGAACAGGGGTGTACGAGCAGTACTTC
CDR3aa: CATSRDLGTGVYEQYF

d_gene: TRBD2
j_gene: TRBJ2-7
v_gene: TRBV4-1
abundance: -
CDR3nt: TGCGCCAGCAGCGAGGGACTAGCGGGACTCTCCTACGAGCAGTACTTC
CDR3aa: CASSEGLAGLSYEQYF

d_gene: TRBD2
j_gene: TRBJ2-7
v_gene: TRBV7-8
abundance: -
CDR3nt: TGTGCCAGCAGCAATACTAGCGGGAGGGCCGAGTACGAGCAGTACTTC
CDR3aa: CASSNTSGRAEYEQYF

d_gene: -
j_gene: TRBJ2-3
v_gene: TRBV6-6
abundance: once
CDR3nt: TGTGCCAGCAGTCGCTATAAAGGCTTCCCTGATACGCAGTATTTT
CDR3aa: CASSRYKGFPDTQYF